These T cell receptor beta chains were read from a single sample in a study of early T cells in non-severe SARS-CoV-2 infection. TCRdb reprocessed the 5' RACE reads via MiXCR and lists one record per CDR3 protein. This table has 15,000 to 20,000 distinct CDR3 sequences, approximately 5.4% appearing once. Material for sequencing was whole blood. These receptors all stem from an adult who was a healthcare worker with PCR-confirmed SARS-CoV-2 infection or an uninfected control (not recorded which). The CDR3 runs from the conserved cysteine through the conserved F or W. Each record gives: J gene, V gene, CDR3 length, clone size, D gene, CDR3 DNA, CDR3 protein. D genes are given only for firm matches. The size of a clone is reported for some rows only, either as once, few or many, or as a class for expanded clones.

TRBJ2-7 TRBV30 13 medium-sized . TGTGCCTGGGCCGGGCTATCCTGGAACGAGCAGTACTTC CAWAGLSWNEQYF
TRBJ1-2 TRBV19 16 many . TGTGCCAGTACCGAGTATTCTATGGGGATGCCCCATGGCTACACCTTC CASTEYSMGMPHGYTF
TRBJ1-1 TRBV7-6 12 . . TGTGCCAGCAGTGGCAGAGACACTGAAGCTTTCTTT CASSGRDTEAFF
TRBJ1-3 TRBV6-6 15 medium-sized . TGTGCCAGCAGAAAGGGACTGATCTCTGGAAACACCATATATTTT CASRKGLISGNTIYF
TRBJ2-1 TRBV6-2/TRBV6-3 15 many . TGTGCCAGCAGTTACCCCTCGGGGGCCTACAATGAGCAGTTCTTC CASSYPSGAYNEQFF
TRBJ2-3 TRBV19 16 many TRBD1 TGTGCCAGTAGTATGACAGGGTTCTCTAGCACAGATACGCAGTATTTT CASSMTGFSSTDTQYF
TRBJ2-4 TRBV29-1 13 medium-sized . TGCAGCTCGGTAGAGGCAGCCAAAAACATTCAGTACTTC CSSVEAAKNIQYF
TRBJ2-5 TRBV28 13 . TRBD2 TGTGCCAGCAGCGCGGGAGTAGATGAGACCCAGTACTTC CASSAGVDETQYF
TRBJ1-5 TRBV28 15 many TRBD1 TGTGCCAGCAGGGGGACAGGGGTTAGCAATCAGCCCCAGCATTTT CASRGTGVSNQPQHF
TRBJ2-1 TRBV27 15 medium-sized TRBD1 TGTGCCAGCAGTCAAAACAGGGGGCGAGGGAATGAGCAGTTCTTC CASSQNRGRGNEQFF
TRBJ2-4 TRBV11-2 14 many TRBD2 TGTGCCAGCAGCCTAGCGGGCGTCAAAAACATTCAGTACTTC CASSLAGVKNIQYF
TRBJ1-1 TRBV7-9 13 many . TGTGCCAGCAGCCCGCCGTCGTACACTGAAGCTTTCTTT CASSPPSYTEAFF
TRBJ2-3 TRBV7-2 15 . TRBD2 TGTGCCAGCAGCTCTAGCGGGAGAAAGGCAGATACGCAGTATTTT CASSSSGRKADTQYF
TRBJ1-1 TRBV7-9 17 many TRBD1 TGTGCCAGCAGCTTAGTTGGCTCAGGGGGCAGGGGCACTGAAGCTTTCTTT CASSLVGSGGRGTEAFF
TRBJ1-2 TRBV19 13 . TRBD1 TGTGCCAGTAGCACGACAGGGCACTATGGCTACACCTTC CASSTTGHYGYTF
TRBJ1-1 TRBV20-1 14 many . TGCAGTGCTAAGGGGGGCGGGTTGAACACTGAAGCTTTCTTT CSAKGGGLNTEAFF
TRBJ2-2 TRBV3-1 15 few TRBD2 TGTGCCAGCAGACAAGGCAGCGGGGCAGGCGGGGAGCTGTTTTTT CASRQGSGAGGELFF
TRBJ1-3 TRBV6-1 16 . . TGTGCCAGCAGTGAAGACAGTGGGACATCTGGAAACACCATATATTTT CASSEDSGTSGNTIYF
TRBJ1-4 TRBV4-1 16 many TRBD1 TGCGCCAGCAGCCAGATACGGGACAGGGTGAGGGAAAAACTGTTTTTT CASSQIRDRVREKLFF
TRBJ2-1 TRBV6-2/TRBV6-3 15 many . TGTGCCAGCAGTTTTGGAGTTACGTCCTACAATGAGCAGTTCTTC CASSFGVTSYNEQFF
TRBJ2-3 TRBV7-2 18 many TRBD2 TGTGCCAGCAGCCCAAGCAAGGGACTAGCGGGAGGAGCAGATACGCAGTATTTT CASSPSKGLAGGADTQYF
TRBJ1-3 TRBV6-2/TRBV6-3 13 few . TGTGCCAGCGGAAACAACGTCGCAAACACCATATATTTT CASGNNVANTIYF
TRBJ2-1 TRBV24-1 11 medium-sized . TGTGCCACCAGTGTCTACAATGAGCAGTTCTTC CATSVYNEQFF
TRBJ2-1 TRBV5-6 14 medium-sized . TGTGCCAGCAGCTTGGGGGACCTGAGGTATGAGCAGTTCTTC CASSLGDLRYEQFF
TRBJ1-6 TRBV7-8 14 many . TGTGCCAGCAGCTTAGGACACTTGAACTCACCCCTCCACTTT CASSLGHLNSPLHF
TRBJ2-3 TRBV4-1 18 many . TGCGCCAGCAGCCAAGATGGGGGGTTAGAACTTCTCACAGATACGCAGTATTTT CASSQDGGLELLTDTQYF
TRBJ1-4 TRBV7-7 13 few TRBD1 TGTGCTAGCAGTCCCGACAGGGGTGAAAAACTGTTTTTT CASSPDRGEKLFF
TRBJ2-1 TRBV20-1 16 many TRBD2 TGCAGTGCTAGCCCAGCTAGCGGGATCTCCTACAATGAGCAGTTCTTC CSASPASGISYNEQFF
TRBJ2-4 TRBV12-3/TRBV12-4 14 medium-sized TRBD2 TGTGCCAGCAGTGAACCGGGACTAGGGGCCATTCAGTACTTC CASSEPGLGAIQYF
TRBJ2-5 TRBV7-9 10 many . TGTGCCAGCAGGGAGAAGACCCAGTACTTC CASREKTQYF
TRBJ2-5 TRBV7-2 16 . TRBD2 TGTGCCAGCAGCTCCAGCCAGGCTAGCGGGACGAAGACCCAGTACTTC CASSSSQASGTKTQYF
TRBJ2-2 TRBV4-3 17 few . TGCGCCAGCAGCCAAGAAGCCAGGGGATCCGACACCGGGGAGCTGTTTTTT CASSQEARGSDTGELFF
TRBJ1-6 TRBV7-2 15 few TRBD1 TGTGCCAGCAGCACAGGCCAGGGGGCAGGATCACCCCTCCACTTT CASSTGQGAGSPLHF
TRBJ1-1 TRBV5-1 13 many . TGCGCCAGCAGCTTGGCCCCGGACACTGAAGCTTTCTTT CASSLAPDTEAFF
TRBJ1-1 TRBV6-2/TRBV6-3 11 many . TGTGCCAGCAGTCCGGGGACTGAAGCTTTCTTT CASSPGTEAFF
TRBJ2-3 TRBV20-1 12 many . TGCAGTGCCAGCCGTAGTGCAGATACGCAGTATTTT CSASRSADTQYF
TRBJ1-5 TRBV11-2 14 many TRBD1 TGTGCCAGCAGCGTAGACAGGGGCAATCAGCCCCAGCATTTT CASSVDRGNQPQHF
TRBJ2-7 TRBV12-3/TRBV12-4 14 many TRBD2 TGTGCCAGCAGTTTAGACTTTGGGGGGGACGAGCAGTACTTC CASSLDFGGDEQYF
TRBJ2-5 TRBV11-2 14 many TRBD2 TGTGCCAGCAGCTTAGGGGGTAGCGGGAACACCCAGTACTTC CASSLGGSGNTQYF
TRBJ2-1 TRBV12-3/TRBV12-4 13 few . TGTGCCAGCAGGAGTATACCCTACAATGAGCAGTTCTTC CASRSIPYNEQFF
TRBJ2-1 TRBV7-9 13 few . TGTGCCAGCAGCTCCCTAGGGTCTACGGAGCAGTTCTTC CASSSLGSTEQFF
TRBJ2-1 TRBV7-9 14 few . TGTGCCAGCAGTCACACAGGGACTGACAATGAGCAGTTCTTC CASSHTGTDNEQFF
TRBJ2-1 TRBV7-9 14 once . TGTGCCAGCAGCGAGAATACAGTGAACAATGAGCAGTTCTTC CASSENTVNNEQFF
TRBJ1-1 TRBV7-2 16 many . TGTGCCAGCAGCCATTACTTGCCTCGATTGAACACTGAAGCTTTCTTT CASSHYLPRLNTEAFF
TRBJ1-1 TRBV5-5 14 medium-sized . TGTGCCAGCAGTAGGGGGGGAATGAACACTGAAGCTTTCTTT CASSRGGMNTEAFF
TRBJ2-7 TRBV6-2/TRBV6-3 16 . TRBD2 TGTGCCAGCAGTTACTCGGCGGGAGGATCCCCCTACGAGCAGTACTTC CASSYSAGGSPYEQYF
TRBJ1-2 TRBV19 15 few . TGTGCCAGTAGCACTTCACCTCGCGACCCCTATGGCTACACCTTC CASSTSPRDPYGYTF
TRBJ2-7 TRBV10-2 15 medium-sized . TGCGCCAGCCAGGGATTCGGAAGAGCCCCCTACGAGCAGTACTTC CASQGFGRAPYEQYF
TRBJ1-1 TRBV12-5 15 many . TGTGCTAGTGGTTTGCCCCCCCTGGATAGTTATGAAGCTTTCTTT CASGLPPLDSYEAFF
TRBJ2-3 TRBV13 16 many TRBD2 TGTGCCAGCAGCATCCGGACTAGCGGGATCACAGATACGCAGTATTTT CASSIRTSGITDTQYF
TRBJ2-1 TRBV11-2 13 many TRBD2 TGTGCCAGCAGCTCCCGTTTAGCGGGAGGGGAGTTCTTC CASSSRLAGGEFF
TRBJ2-7 TRBV20-1 15 many TRBD2 TGCAGTGTCGTGATACTAGCGGGAGGGCCAAACGAGCAGTACTTC CSVVILAGGPNEQYF
TRBJ2-1 TRBV11-2 12 many . TGTGCCAGCAGCGGGCGGGATCCGGAGCAGTTCTTC CASSGRDPEQFF
TRBJ1-6 TRBV3-1 14 many . TGTGCCAGCAGCCCCTGGGACGGAGATTCACCCCTCCACTTT CASSPWDGDSPLHF
TRBJ2-1 TRBV20-1 16 many . TGCAGTGCTAGAGCCCAGGGGACTGGTACCTACAATGAGCAGTTCTTC CSARAQGTGTYNEQFF